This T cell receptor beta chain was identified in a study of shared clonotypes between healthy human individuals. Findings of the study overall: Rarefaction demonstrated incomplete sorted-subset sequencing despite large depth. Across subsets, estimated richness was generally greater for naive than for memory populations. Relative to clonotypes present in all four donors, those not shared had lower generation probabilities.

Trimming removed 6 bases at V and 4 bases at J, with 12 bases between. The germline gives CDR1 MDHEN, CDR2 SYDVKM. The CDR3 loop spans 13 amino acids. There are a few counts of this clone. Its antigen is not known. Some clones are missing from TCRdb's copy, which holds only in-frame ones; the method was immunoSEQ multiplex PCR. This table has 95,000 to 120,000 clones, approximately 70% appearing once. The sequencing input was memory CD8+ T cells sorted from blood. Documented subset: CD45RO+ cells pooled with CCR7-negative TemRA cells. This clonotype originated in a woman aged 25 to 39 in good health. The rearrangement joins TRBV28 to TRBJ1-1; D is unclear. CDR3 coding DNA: TGTGCCAGCAGCTTGGGCTTTGGCACTGAAGCTTTCTTT. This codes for CASSLGFGTEAFF.